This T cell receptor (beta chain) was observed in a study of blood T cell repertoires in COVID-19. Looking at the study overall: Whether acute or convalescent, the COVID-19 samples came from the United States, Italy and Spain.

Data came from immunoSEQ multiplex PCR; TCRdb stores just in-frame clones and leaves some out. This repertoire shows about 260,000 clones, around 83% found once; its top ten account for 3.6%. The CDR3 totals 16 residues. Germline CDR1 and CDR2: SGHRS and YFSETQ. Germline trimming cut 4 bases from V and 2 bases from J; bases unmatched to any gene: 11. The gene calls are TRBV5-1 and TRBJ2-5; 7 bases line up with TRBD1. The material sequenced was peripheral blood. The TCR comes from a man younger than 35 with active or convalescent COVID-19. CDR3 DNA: TGCGCCAGCAGCCCGAGGTCGGGACAGATACAAGAGACCCAGTACTTC. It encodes CASSPRSGQIQETQYF.